One T cell receptor beta chain is described in this entry. Antigen: not known. The data are from a study of T cells in Graves' hyperthyroidism and ophthalmopathy. Regarding the study as a whole: In the blood, most expanded thyroid clonotypes above 0.001 appeared as well. Ophthalmopathy got predicted by the model a median roughly 6.1 months before its onset.

Amplified regions were TCR beta CDR3 sequences from RNA transcripts. HTBI primers drove first-round RT-PCR of the TCR CDR3. MiXCR, applied by TCRdb to the multiplex PCR reads, yields one record per CDR3 protein. This table holds approximately 500,000 distinct CDR3 sequences, 46% found once. Unmatched junction bases numbered 4, after V lost 5 bases and J lost 5 bases. The germline V gene encodes CDR1 MNHEY and CDR2 SMNVEV (reference sequence). The CDR3 is made up of 14 amino acids. The TCR sequence derives from a woman between 18 and 29 years old with Graves' hyperthyroidism. The chain couples TRBV27 to TRBJ2-3; 10 nucleotides align to TRBD1. Sequences were obtained from peripheral blood or thyroid tissue (not recorded which). The CDR3 is CASSRTGGGDTQYF. For the CDR3, the DNA is TGTGCCAGCAGTCGGACAGGGGGTGGAGATACGCAGTATTTT.